What follows are 13 T cell receptor beta chains derived from one specimen sequenced in a study of T cells after posttransplantation cyclophosphamide. The table came from immunoSEQ multiplex PCR; TCRdb's copy has only in-frame clones and leaves some out. The specimen has under 20,000 clones, none found just once. Treatment was busulfan-fludarabine conditioning, a marrow graft, and cyclophosphamide on days +3 and +4. Sequencing used PBMCs, obtained after allogeneic stem cell transplant with posttransplant cyclophosphamide. The origin of the receptors is a female patient aged 25-39 years who received an allogeneic stem cell transplant from a related donor, was CMV-positive, and had no GVHD. Some T cells may be transferred from the graft donor.

This clone was counted ten times or more. Here the CDR3 reads CASSQAMGLAGNEQFF. As DNA, the CDR3 is TGTGCCAGCAGCCAAGCCATGGGACTAGCGGGAAATGAGCAGTTCTTC. The chain joins TRBV4-2 to TRBJ2-1, with 13 bases matching TRBD2. The CDR3 extends over 16 amino acids. The junction had 4 bases not matched to a gene; V was cut back by 1 base and J by 7 bases. CDR1 and CDR2 from the germline V gene are LGHNA and YNFKEQ.

In this sample, this clone is medium-sized. The chain links TRBV5-1 to TRBJ1-3; D not certain. Germline V lookup: CDR1 SGHRS, CDR2 YFSETQ. V lost 1 base, J lost 8 bases, and 16 bases lay in between. CDR3 length: 15 amino acids. The CDR3 DNA sequence: TGCGCCAGCAGCTTGAGCTGGGAGGGTTCGGACACCATATATTTT. It encodes CASSLSWEGSDTIYF.

In this sample, this clone turned up many times. V usage is TRBV27 and J usage is TRBJ2-3; 9 bases agree with TRBD1. J gave up 0 bases and V 3 bases, and 4 bases lay outside the gene matches. The CDR3 is 16 residues long. The germline V gene has CDR1 MNHEY and CDR2 SMNVEV (reference sequence). The CDR3 is CASSFLGTGSTDTQYF. The CDR3 DNA is TGTGCCAGCAGTTTCCTGGGGACAGGGAGCACAGATACGCAGTATTTT.

Sample share makes this clone medium-sized. The chain carries TRBV5-6 and TRBJ2-2; 8 nucleotides line up with TRBD1. Germline V gene sequence: CDR1 SGHDT, CDR2 YYEEEE. The junction had 6 bases not matched to a gene; V was cut back by 4 bases and J by 4 bases. The CDR3 length is 15 residues. The CDR3 loop reads CASSTSTGATGELFF. CDR3 coding DNA: TGTGCCAGCAGCACATCGACAGGGGCCACCGGGGAGCTGTTTTTT.

This clone appeared many times. The chain couples TRBV6-6 to TRBJ1-2; 9 bases align to TRBD1. The germline CDR1 and CDR2 sequences are MNHNY and SVGAGI (reference sequence). Trimming at V came to 6 bases and at J to 8 bases, leaving 7 bases not matched to a gene. This CDR3 is 13 amino acids long. In nucleotides, the CDR3 is TGTGCCAGCAGCCTCCGGGACAGGGAAGGCTACACCTTC. Its translation: CASSLRDREGYTF.

This clone was recorded many times. This chain links TRBV18 with TRBJ2-3, with 8 bases that match TRBD2. The CDR3 is 17 amino acids. The V gene's germline CDR1 is KGHSH and CDR2 LQKENI. V lost 2 bases and J lost 4; bases outside the gene matches: 11. The CDR3, as DNA: TGTGCCAGCTCACCATGGGTCAGCGGGAGCCCCCCAGATACGCAGTATTTT. It yields the protein CASSPWVSGSPPDTQYF.

This clone came up many times. The chain links TRBV29-1 to TRBJ2-1; 10 bases match TRBD2. The germline V gene encodes CDR1 SQVTM and CDR2 ANQGSEA. The CDR3 spans 15 residues. V dropped 2 bases and J dropped 5; count of bases not matched to a gene: 6. In DNA form, the CDR3 reads TGCAGCGTTGAATTTTCTAGCGGGAGAAACAATGAGCAGTTCTTC. It translates to CSVEFSSGRNNEQFF.

This clone was picked up many times. The V and J genes are TRBV9 and TRBJ2-3, with 8 bases identical to TRBD2. The CDR3 spans 14 residues. CDR1 is SGDLS, CDR2 YYNGEE, per germline. The ends lost 4 bases at V and 2 bases at J; junction bases unmatched: 3. The CDR3 loop is CASSLGLATDTQYF. CDR3 bases: TGTGCCAGCAGCCTCGGACTAGCCACAGATACGCAGTATTTT.

This clone was recorded many times. This chain uses TRBV6-1 with TRBJ2-7; 13 nucleotides line up with TRBD2. The germline CDR1 and CDR2 sequences are MNHNS and SASEGT. This CDR3 region has 16 residues. The J segment lost 3 bases and the V segment lost 2 bases, leaving 4 bases of the junction unmatched. The CDR3 coding sequence is TGTGCCAGCAGTGAACCGGGACTAGCGGGAAACTACGAGCAGTACTTC. The encoded protein is CASSEPGLAGNYEQYF.

This clone was picked up many times. The V call is TRBV11-2, the J call TRBJ2-5; 8 nucleotides align to TRBD1. CDR1 and CDR2 from the germline V gene are SGHAT and FQNNGV. The CDR3 is made up of 13 amino acids. V lost 3 bases to trimming and J lost 4 bases; unmatched junction nucleotides: 1. The CDR3 spells CASSFTGGETQYF. CDR3 nucleotide sequence: TGTGCCAGCAGCTTCACAGGGGGAGAGACCCAGTACTTC.

This clone was picked up many times. The J gene is TRBJ2-7, the V gene TRBV21-1; TRBD1, the table's D call, was not compared with the DNA. TRBV21-1 corresponds to a pseudogene. The CDR3 consists of 15 residues. CDR3 loop: CASSSRRGHSYEQYF. The DNA of the CDR3 is TGTGCCAGCAGTTCAAGAAGGGGCCATTCCTACGAGCAGTACTTC.

This clone was seen repeatedly, ten times or more. The gene calls are TRBV30 and TRBJ1-2; 8 bases align to TRBD1. CDR1 GTSNPN and CDR2 SVGIG come from the germline V gene (reference sequence). V dropped 0 bases and J dropped 7; count of bases not matched to a gene: 4. The CDR3 extends over 13 amino acids. The CDR3 coding sequence is TGTGCCTGGAGTGTATTCGGACAGGGTGGCTACACCTTC. It specifies CAWSVFGQGGYTF.

This clone was recorded at least ten times. This chain joins TRBV7-9 and TRBJ2-1, with TRBD2 matching over 10 bases. The CDR3 extends over 17 amino acids. The V and J ends lost 5 bases and 4 bases, in that order; junction bases with no gene match: 11. Germline-derived CDR1 and CDR2 are SEHNR and FQNEAQ (reference sequence). The CDR3 DNA sequence: TGTGCCAGCAGCCCATTTGGACTAGCGGCGATTTACAATGAGCAGTTCTTC. Translated, it gives CASSPFGLAAIYNEQFF.